The rows below give T cell receptor beta chains drawn from one sample of a study of OX40 agonist ivuxolimab in advanced cancers. The data were produced by immunoSEQ multiplex PCR, yet TCRdb's version contains in-frame clones alone and is incomplete. The sample carries 65,000 to 75,000 clones, around 85% recorded once. The sequencing used CD4+ or CD8+ T cells sorted from blood, collected in a trial of the OX40 agonist ivuxolimab. The receptors shown here come from an adult with an advanced solid tumor such as melanoma, head and neck, liver or kidney cancer. The CDR3 runs from the conserved cysteine through the conserved F or W. The D gene is left open where the match is weak. The size of a clone is reported for some rows only, either as once, few or many, or as a class for expanded clones.

NA | TRBJ2-7 | TRBD1 | TRBV19 | CASSIDGRTGPLEQYF | TGTGCCAGTAGTATAGATGGCCGGACAGGTCCCCTCGAGCAGTACTTC
NA | TRBJ2-5 | TRBD2 | TRBV7-9 | CASSLKAAGEETQYF | TGTGCCAGCAGTCTAAAAGCGGCGGGAGAAGAGACCCAGTACTTC
NA | TRBJ1-5 | NA | TRBV5-8 | CASSEGLYQPQHF | TGTGCCAGCAGCGAGGGGCTCTATCAGCCCCAGCATTTT
once | TRBJ2-4 | NA | TRBV5-6 | CASSLAVGVFLAKNIQYF | TGTGCCAGCAGCTTGGCCGTGGGGGTTTTTCTAGCCAAAAACATTCAGTACTTC
NA | TRBJ1-5 | NA | TRBV6-6 | CASGNRQPQHF | TGTGCCAGCGGAAATAGGCAGCCCCAGCATTTT
NA | TRBJ1-5 | NA | TRBV6-6 | CATGGGNQPQHF | TGTGCCACCGGAGGGGGCAATCAGCCCCAGCATTTT
once | TRBJ2-7 | NA | TRBV9 | CASSAAGTGNYEQYF | TGTGCCAGCAGCGCCGCCGGGACGGGGAACTACGAGCAGTACTTC
NA | TRBJ1-6 | NA | TRBV6-5 | CASSPGRIGSPLHF | TGTGCCAGCAGCCCTGGTAGAATTGGTTCACCCCTCCACTTT
few | TRBJ2-5 | NA | TRBV2 | CASSSQGGNLNQETQYF | TGTGCCAGCAGCTCCCAGGGGGGCAATCTCAATCAAGAGACCCAGTACTTC
NA | TRBJ1-3 | TRBD1 | TRBV6-5 | CASSYSDRGPGNTIYF | TGTGCCAGCAGTTACTCCGACAGGGGGCCTGGAAACACCATATATTTT
once | TRBJ2-2 | NA | TRBV5-1 | CASSVAGFDTGELFF | TGCGCCAGCAGCGTCGCGGGGTTCGACACCGGGGAGCTGTTTTTT
NA | TRBJ2-7 | TRBD1 | TRBV5-1 | CASSTGTGVVEQYF | TGCGCCAGCAGCACCGGGACAGGGGTAGTCGAGCAGTACTTC
NA | TRBJ1-5 | NA | TRBV7-2 | CASSSGATVYSNQPQHF | TGTGCCAGCAGCTCAGGGGCGACCGTCTATAGCAATCAGCCCCAGCATTTT
NA | TRBJ2-2 | TRBD1 | TRBV13 | CASSFTRGQGSSNTGELFF | TGTGCCAGCAGCTTCACCCGGGGACAGGGATCCTCGAACACCGGGGAGCTGTTTTTT
NA | TRBJ1-4 | NA | TRBV7-9 | CASSLVGEKLFF | TGTGCCAGCAGCTTAGTCGGTGAAAAACTGTTTTTT
NA | TRBJ2-7 | TRBD1 | TRBV28 | CASSLLGQGKEQYF | TGTGCCAGCAGTTTATTAGGACAGGGGAAAGAGCAGTACTTC
few | TRBJ1-6 | NA | TRBV14 | CASSPSHNSPLHF | TGTGCCAGCAGCCCCTCGCATAACTCACCCCTCCACTTT
NA | TRBJ2-1 | NA | TRBV6-5 | CANTFGGGWGNEQFF | TGTGCCAACACCTTCGGGGGCGGATGGGGGAATGAGCAGTTCTTC
NA | TRBJ2-7 | NA | TRBV5-1 | CASSLDPGGSNEQYF | TGCGCCAGCAGCTTGGATCCAGGGGGGTCGAACGAGCAGTACTTC
NA | TRBJ1-2 | TRBD1 | TRBV29-1 | CSATGGDRAYGYTF | TGCAGCGCCACCGGGGGCGACAGGGCCTATGGCTACACCTTC
NA | TRBJ1-2 | NA | TRBV5-6 | CASRMSGVYGYTF | TGTGCCAGCCGGATGTCAGGGGTCTATGGCTACACCTTC
NA | TRBJ2-3 | NA | TRBV2 | CASSELGGPAQGDTQYF | TGTGCCAGCAGTGAACTGGGGGGGCCAGCCCAAGGAGATACGCAGTATTTT
NA | TRBJ2-5 | TRBD2 | TRBV19 | CASTRLAGETQYF | TGTGCCAGTACCCGACTAGCGGGAGAGACCCAGTACTTC
once | TRBJ2-1 | NA | TRBV10-3 | CAIRPGEGNEQFF | TGTGCCATCAGACCAGGGGAAGGCAATGAGCAGTTCTTC
NA | TRBJ1-2 | NA | TRBV25-1 | CASSESVANYGYTF | TGTGCCAGCAGTGAATCGGTGGCTAACTATGGCTACACCTTC
NA | TRBJ2-1 | TRBD1 | TRBV18 | CASSRGTGSNNEQFF | TGTGCCAGCTCACGAGGGACAGGGAGCAACAATGAGCAGTTCTTC
NA | TRBJ2-3 | NA | TRBV28 | CASSLAVGTDTQYF | TGTGCCAGCAGTTTAGCGGTCGGAACAGATACGCAGTATTTT
NA | TRBJ2-7 | NA | TRBV6-5 | CASGGAGGFYEQYF | TGTGCCAGCGGGGGGGCAGGGGGTTTCTACGAGCAGTACTTC
NA | TRBJ2-1 | NA | TRBV5-8 | CASSLRSTGPKKGEQFF | TGTGCCAGCAGCTTGAGGTCTACAGGACCAAAAAAGGGGGAGCAGTTCTTC
NA | TRBJ2-1 | TRBD2 | TRBV7-2 | CASETERENEQFF | TGTGCCAGTGAGACCGAGCGGGAAAATGAGCAGTTCTTC
NA | TRBJ1-1 | NA | TRBV7-2 | CASSLEGWVPEAFF | TGTGCCAGCAGCTTAGAGGGGTGGGTTCCTGAAGCTTTCTTT
few | TRBJ2-7 | NA | TRBV6-6 | CASSRRGTGGYEQYF | TGTGCCAGCAGTCGCAGGGGAACCGGGGGCTACGAGCAGTACTTC
once | TRBJ2-2 | TRBD1 | TRBV5-1 | CASKGQLTTGELFF | TGCGCCAGCAAGGGACAGTTAACTACCGGGGAGCTGTTTTTT
NA | TRBJ1-2 | TRBD1 | TRBV5-1 | CASSLSGGSEDGYTF | TGCGCCAGCAGCTTGTCAGGGGGCTCTGAAGATGGCTACACCTTC
NA | TRBJ1-1 | NA | TRBV7-8 | CASWEVRGNAGAFF | TGTGCCAGCTGGGAAGTCAGGGGAAACGCCGGAGCTTTCTTT
few | TRBJ1-5 | NA | TRBV28 | CASSPRGNSNQPQHF | TGTGCCAGCAGCCCGAGGGGGAATAGCAATCAGCCCCAGCATTTT
NA | TRBJ2-7 | NA | TRBV11-3 | CASSLAGRSSYEQYF | TGTGCCAGCAGCTTAGCGGGAAGGAGCTCCTACGAGCAGTACTTC
NA | TRBJ2-5 | NA | TRBV6-1 | CASSPGARRETQYF | TGTGCCAGCAGTCCAGGGGCCCGGCGGGAGACCCAGTACTTC
NA | TRBJ2-3 | TRBD1 | TRBV27 | CASSSGTVPSVQYF | TGTGCCAGCAGTTCCGGGACAGTACCTTCGGTGCAGTATTTT
NA | TRBJ2-7 | NA | TRBV10-2 | CASSDWGRGYEQYF | TGCGCCAGCAGTGATTGGGGGCGCGGGTACGAGCAGTACTTC
NA | TRBJ1-1 | NA | TRBV28 | CAATAPRGAAFF | TGTGCCGCCACTGCACCCCGGGGGGCGGCTTTCTTT
NA | TRBJ2-1 | TRBD2 | TRBV15 | CATASGTYNEQFF | TGTGCCACGGCTAGCGGGACGTACAATGAGCAGTTCTTC
once | TRBJ2-2 | NA | TRBV5-4 | CASSLAPAGELFF | TGTGCCAGCAGCTTGGCGCCGGCCGGGGAGCTGTTTTTT
NA | TRBJ2-6 | NA | TRBV28 | CASAYSNSGANVLTF | TGTGCCAGCGCGTACAGCAACTCTGGGGCCAACGTCCTGACTTTC
NA | TRBJ2-1 | TRBD2 | TRBV10-2 | CASLAGEDEQFF | TGCGCCAGTTTAGCGGGAGAGGATGAGCAGTTCTTC
NA | TRBJ2-1 | TRBD2 | TRBV7-8 | CASSGRTSGSYNEQFF | TGTGCCAGCAGCGGACGGACTAGCGGCTCCTACAATGAGCAGTTCTTC